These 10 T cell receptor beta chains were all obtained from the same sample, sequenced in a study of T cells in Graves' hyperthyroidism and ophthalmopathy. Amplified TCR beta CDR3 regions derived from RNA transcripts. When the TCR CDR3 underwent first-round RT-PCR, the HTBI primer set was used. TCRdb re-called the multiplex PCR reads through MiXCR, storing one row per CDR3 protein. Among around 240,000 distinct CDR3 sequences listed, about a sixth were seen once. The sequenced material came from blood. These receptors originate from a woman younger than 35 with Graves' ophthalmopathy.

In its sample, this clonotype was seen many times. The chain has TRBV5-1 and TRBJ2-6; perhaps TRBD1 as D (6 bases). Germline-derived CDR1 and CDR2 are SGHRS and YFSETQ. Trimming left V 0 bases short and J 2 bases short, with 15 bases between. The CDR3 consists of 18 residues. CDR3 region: CASSLVAGAPTGANVLTF. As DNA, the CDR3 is TGCGCCAGCAGCTTGGTGGCAGGGGCCCCCACTGGGGCCAACGTCCTGACTTTC.

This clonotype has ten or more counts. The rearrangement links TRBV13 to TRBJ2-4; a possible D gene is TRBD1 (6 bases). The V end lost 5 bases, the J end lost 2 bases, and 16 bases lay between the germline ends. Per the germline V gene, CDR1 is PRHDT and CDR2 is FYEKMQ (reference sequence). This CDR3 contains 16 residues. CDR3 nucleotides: TGTGCCAGCAGCACAAGGGGGACGAGGTCCAAAAACATTCAGTACTTC. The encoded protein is CASSTRGTRSKNIQYF.

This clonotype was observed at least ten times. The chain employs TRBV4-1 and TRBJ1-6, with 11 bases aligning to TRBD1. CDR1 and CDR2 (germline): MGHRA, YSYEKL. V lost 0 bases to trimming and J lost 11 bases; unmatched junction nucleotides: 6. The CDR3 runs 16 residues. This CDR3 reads CASSQDAGTGGAPLHF. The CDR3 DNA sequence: TGCGCCAGCAGCCAAGATGCGGGGACAGGGGGAGCACCCCTCCACTTT.

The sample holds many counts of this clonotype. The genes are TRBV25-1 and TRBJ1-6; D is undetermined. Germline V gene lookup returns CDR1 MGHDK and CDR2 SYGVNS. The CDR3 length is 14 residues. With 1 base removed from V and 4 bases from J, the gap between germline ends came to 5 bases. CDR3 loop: CASSEFRYNSPLHF. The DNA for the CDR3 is TGTGCCAGCAGTGAATTTAGATATAATTCACCCCTCCACTTT.

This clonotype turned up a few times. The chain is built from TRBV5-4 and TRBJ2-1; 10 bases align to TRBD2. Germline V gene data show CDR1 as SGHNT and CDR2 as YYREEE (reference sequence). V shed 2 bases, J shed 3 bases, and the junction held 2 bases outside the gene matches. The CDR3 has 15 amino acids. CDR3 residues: CASSLAGGFYNEQFF. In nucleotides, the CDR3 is TGTGCCAGCAGCTTAGCGGGAGGGTTCTACAATGAGCAGTTCTTC.

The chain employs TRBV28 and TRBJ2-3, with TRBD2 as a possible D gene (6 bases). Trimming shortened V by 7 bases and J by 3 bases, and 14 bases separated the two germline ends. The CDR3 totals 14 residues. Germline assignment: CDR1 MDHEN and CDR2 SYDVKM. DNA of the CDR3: TGTGCCAGCACTGGCGGGACGGTGACAGATACGCAGTATTTT. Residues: CASTGGTVTDTQYF.

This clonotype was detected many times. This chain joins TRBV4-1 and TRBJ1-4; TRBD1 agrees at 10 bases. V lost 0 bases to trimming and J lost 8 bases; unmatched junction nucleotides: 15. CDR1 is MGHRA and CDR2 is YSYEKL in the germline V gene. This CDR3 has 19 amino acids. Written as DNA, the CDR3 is TGCGCCAGCAGCCAAGAATACCGGGACAGGGGAGTTGATAACGAAAAACTGTTTTTT. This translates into CASSQEYRDRGVDNEKLFF.

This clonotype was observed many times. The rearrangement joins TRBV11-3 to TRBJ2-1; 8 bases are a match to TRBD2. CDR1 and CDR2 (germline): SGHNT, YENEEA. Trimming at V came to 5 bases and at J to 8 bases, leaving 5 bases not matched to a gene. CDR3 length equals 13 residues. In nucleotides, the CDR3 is TGTGCCAGCAGCAAGGGACTAGGTGATGAGCAGTTCTTC. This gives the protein CASSKGLGDEQFF.

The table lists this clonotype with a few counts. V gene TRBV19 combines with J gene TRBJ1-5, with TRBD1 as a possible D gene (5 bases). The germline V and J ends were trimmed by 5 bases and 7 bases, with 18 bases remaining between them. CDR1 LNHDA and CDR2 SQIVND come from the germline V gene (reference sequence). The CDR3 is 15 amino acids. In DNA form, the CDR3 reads TGTGCCAGTAGTGTTCAGGGTATCCCCTGGCAGCCCCAGCATTTT. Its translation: CASSVQGIPWQPQHF.

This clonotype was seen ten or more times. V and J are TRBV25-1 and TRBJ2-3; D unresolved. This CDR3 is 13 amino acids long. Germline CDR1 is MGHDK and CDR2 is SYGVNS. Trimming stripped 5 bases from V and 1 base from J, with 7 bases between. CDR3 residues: CASSTRGTDTQYF. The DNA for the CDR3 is TGTGCCAGCAGTACCCGGGGCACAGATACGCAGTATTTT.